The 16 T cell receptor beta chains listed next were all sequenced from one sample in a study of blood T cell repertoires in COVID-19. Method: immunoSEQ multiplex PCR; TCRdb's copy keeps in-frame clones and lacks some. The profile shows approximately 230,000 clones, almost 90% of them singletons. Specimen: peripheral blood. The receptors here all came from a man older than 75 with acute or convalescent COVID-19.

The chain employs TRBV7-8 and TRBJ1-4, with D possibly TRBD1 on 5 matching bases. The CDR3 spans 15 residues. Germline V lookup: CDR1 SGHVS, CDR2 FQNEAQ. Trimming took off 2 bases at V and 7 bases at J, with 14 bases between the two ends. The DNA of the CDR3 is TGTGCCAGCAGCTTAACGCCAGGGACTGGTGAAAAACTGTTTTTT. This encodes CASSLTPGTGEKLFF.

This clone was seen a handful of times. The J gene is TRBJ1-2, the V gene TRBV3-1 (or the pseudogene TRBV3-2); 9 bases fit TRBD1. Trimming cost V 4 bases and J 6 bases; bases outside gene matches: 9. Germline CDR1 and CDR2: LGHDT and YNNKEL (reference sequence). The CDR3 consists of 15 residues. CDR3 DNA sequence: TGTGCCAGCAGCCCCTGGACGGGACAGGGAAATGGCTACACCTTC. Translating gives CASSPWTGQGNGYTF.

The chain combines TRBV7-2 with TRBJ1-1, with D possibly TRBD1 on 5 matching bases. Trimming removed 7 bases at V and 1 base at J, with 16 bases between. Germline CDR1 is SGHTA and CDR2 is FQGNSA. The CDR3 contains 15 residues. The CDR3 nucleotides read TGTGCCAGCACCACAGATGGGGGGAGGAACACTGAAGCTTTCTTT. Its protein is CASTTDGGRNTEAFF.

The J gene is TRBJ2-1, the V gene TRBV4-2, with 11 bases matching TRBD2. Germline CDR1 LGHNA, CDR2 YNFKEQ. V gave up 6 bases and J gave up 8 bases; unmatched junction bases: 9. The CDR3 contains 15 residues. CDR3 nucleotides: TGTGCCAGCAGGTTGACTAGCGGGGCCCGGCATGAGCAGTTCTTC. Translating it yields CASRLTSGARHEQFF.

The rearrangement links TRBV28 to TRBJ2-2; 8 bases align to TRBD2. Germline CDR1 and CDR2: MDHEN and SYDVKM. CDR3 length: 16 residues. V trimming: 2 bases; J trimming: 3 bases; junction bases outside the gene matches: 5. Written as DNA, the CDR3 is TGTGCCAGCAGTTTAATTAGCGGGATCGACACCGGGGAGCTGTTTTTT. Translating it yields CASSLISGIDTGELFF.

V gene TRBV19 combines with J gene TRBJ1-5, with a weak D call TRBD1 (5 bases). Trimming stripped 6 bases from V and 5 bases from J, with 14 bases between. Germline CDR1 is LNHDA and CDR2 is SQIVND (reference sequence). This CDR3 is built from 14 residues. The CDR3 nucleotides are TGTGCCAGTAGCCGCGACAGCTGGGATCAGCCCCAGCATTTT. This codes for CASSRDSWDQPQHF. The full variable domain, in which reference TRBV19 and TRBJ1-5 provide the parts outside the CDR3, is DGGITQSPKYLFRKEGQNVTLSCEQNLNHDAMYWYRQDPGQGLRLIYYSQIVNDFQKGDIAEGYSVSREKKESFPLTVTSAQKNPTAFYLCASSRDSWDQPQHFGDGTRLSIL.

V usage is TRBV5-5 and J usage is TRBJ2-7, with 10 nucleotides matching TRBD2. V shed 3 bases and J 1 base; nucleotides not matched to a gene: 4. The CDR3 spans 15 residues. Germline V lookup: CDR1 SGHKS, CDR2 YYEKEE (reference sequence). CDR3 in amino acids: CASSSGLAVSYEQYF. The CDR3 DNA reads TGTGCCAGCAGCTCTGGACTAGCGGTATCCTACGAGCAGTACTTC.

The J gene is TRBJ1-5, the V gene TRBV6-2 or TRBV6-3; TRBD1 matches at 8 bases. With V trimmed by 6 bases and J by 6 bases, 7 bases remained unmatched. Per germline, CDR1 MNHEY and CDR2 SVGEGT. The CDR3 is 14 amino acids. The CDR3 DNA is TGTGCCAGCAGCACTCAGGGGGCGGCTCAGCCCCAGCATTTT. This encodes CASSTQGAAQPQHF.

The rearrangement links TRBV10-3 to TRBJ2-7, with TRBD2 matching 8 bases. Germline-derived CDR1 and CDR2 are ENHRY and SYGVKD. V was pared by 3 bases and J by 3 bases, with 4 bases of the junction left unmatched. The CDR3 is 14 residues long. This CDR3 is CAISEERENYEQYF. CDR3 in DNA: TGTGCCATCAGTGAAGAGCGGGAGAACTACGAGCAGTACTTC.

In DNA, the CDR3 is TGTGCCAGCGCCGGGGGGGAATCACCCCTCCACTTT. Translated, it gives CASAGGESPLHF. V gene TRBV3-1 (or the pseudogene TRBV3-2) combines with J gene TRBJ1-6; D perhaps matches TRBD1 (5 bases). With 8 bases removed from V and 10 bases from J, the gap between germline ends came to 12 bases. Per the germline V gene, CDR1 is LGHDT and CDR2 is YNNKEL (reference sequence). The CDR3 length is 12 residues.

This clone has only one observation. J is TRBJ2-7 and V is TRBV2, with 10 bases lining up with TRBD2. Trimming removed 11 bases from V and 5 bases from J; junction bases left unmatched: 9. The germline CDR1 and CDR2 sequences are SNHLY and FYNNEI. The CDR3 is made up of 13 amino acids. Here the CDR3 DNA reads TGTGCCGGGGCTAGCGGGAGCCGAGACGAGCAGTACTTC. Protein: CAGASGSRDEQYF.

V is TRBV19 and J is TRBJ2-1; possibly TRBD2 for D (7 bases). Germline V gene lookup returns CDR1 LNHDA and CDR2 SQIVND (reference sequence). V lost 5 bases to trimming and J lost 0 bases, with 14 bases between them. The CDR3 spans 16 residues. CDR3 DNA: TGTGCCAGTAGTCCGGGGGGCGGGAGCTCCTACAATGAGCAGTTCTTC. It yields the protein CASSPGGGSSYNEQFF.

The gene calls are TRBV28 and TRBJ2-7, with a possible D match to TRBD2 (5 bases). Germline CDR1 reads MDHEN; CDR2 reads SYDVKM. The CDR3 has 13 amino acids. V was trimmed by 2 bases and J by 4 bases, leaving 9 bases between them. CDR3 coding DNA: TGTGCCAGCAGTTTACCTAGCTGGTACGAGCAGTACTTC. This sequence encodes CASSLPSWYEQYF.

This clone was seen a single time. The chain combines TRBV21-1 with TRBJ1-1; the table's D call, TRBD1, was not checked against the DNA. TRBV21-1 is noted as a pseudogene. The CDR3 has 16 amino acids. CDR3 in DNA: TGTGCCAGCAGCAAAGGGGGAAAACAGGAGAACACTGAAGCTTTCTTT. Protein: CASSKGGKQENTEAFF.

The chain carries TRBV6-2 or TRBV6-3 and TRBJ2-2; no clear D. Germline-derived CDR1 and CDR2 are MNHEY and SVGEGT. CDR3 size: 14 residues. V lost 2 bases and J 8 bases, leaving 12 bases between the germline ends. In DNA form, the CDR3 reads TGTGCCAGCAGTTACCAAACCCTGGCTGGGGAGCTGTTTTTT. Its translation: CASSYQTLAGELFF.

This clone turned up a few times. The chain joins TRBV21-1 to TRBJ2-2; the table's D call TRBD1 went unverified against the DNA. TRBV21-1 is classified as a pseudogene. CDR3 size: 15 residues. The CDR3 DNA sequence: TGTGCCAGCAGCAACCCGGACAGGGGGGTAAGGGAGCTGTTTTTT. Protein: CASSNPDRGVRELFF.